This T cell receptor beta chain was found in a study of OX40 agonist ivuxolimab in advanced cancers. V gave up 5 bases and J gave up 0 bases, with 7 bases separating them. CDR3 length: 13 amino acids. Germline CDR1 SGHNT, CDR2 YENEEA. The table came from immunoSEQ multiplex PCR; TCRdb's copy has only in-frame clones and leaves some out. Among tens of thousands of clones listed, about 88% were seen once. The TCR comes from an adult with an advanced solid tumor such as melanoma, head and neck, liver or kidney cancer. The V call is TRBV11-3, the J call TRBJ1-1; D gene uncertain. The sample was CD4+ or CD8+ T cells sorted from blood, taken in a trial of the OX40 agonist ivuxolimab. The CDR3 DNA reads TGTGCCAGCAGCCGTCAGATGAACACTGAAGCTTTCTTT. It translates to CASSRQMNTEAFF.